This T cell receptor (beta chain) was sequenced in a study of shared clonotypes between healthy human individuals. Study-wide findings and caveats: Generation probabilities of non-shared clonotypes were lower (relative to those shared by all four donors). About 5% was the fraction of naive CD4 clonotypes found shared across several donors.

The assay was immunoSEQ multiplex PCR, and TCRdb's table has in-frame clones only and misses some. The sample includes 1 million to 1.3 million clones, about four fifths of them seen just once. The V gene's germline CDR1 is SGHRS and CDR2 YFSETQ. The CDR3 extends over 14 amino acids. The ends were cut back, 1 base at V and 3 bases at J, with 10 bases in the middle. This clone was counted once. The antigen remains undetermined. The genes are TRBV5-1 and TRBJ2-5; possibly TRBD2 for D (5 bases). The receptor was isolated from a man between 18 and 35 years old in good health. Some clones in this sample may be carry-over from other donors' samples. Material for sequencing was memory CD4+ T cells from PBMCs. The sample's subset: CD45RA-negative fraction. The CDR3 DNA follows: TGCGCCAGCAGCTTGTCGGCCGGGGAAGAGACCCAGTACTTC. This codes for CASSLSAGEETQYF.